These 20 T cell receptor beta chains share one sample of origin, sequenced in a study of blood T cells in healthy people across ages (dated by TCRdb to about 2015). Libraries were built with 5' RACE. The sequencing machine was an Illumina HiSeq 2500. A second PCR of 7 to 11 cycles was run with a J-beta primer mix and a sample-barcoded 5' primer. TCRdb trimmed the raw reads at Q25, called clones with MiXCR and kept productive beta chains. Rows are combined by CDR3 protein, so each entry shows the most common genes and DNA. The sample includes 1.5 million to 2 million distinct CDR3 sequences, with about 30% observed a single time. About 8% of the sample belongs to the ten largest clones. Sequencing was carried out using blood. All receptors come from a woman aged 30 to 39 in good health.

This clonotype showed up many times. V and J are TRBV5-1 and TRBJ1-4; D gene ambiguous. Germline CDR1 is SGHRS and CDR2 is YFSETQ. With 0 bases removed from V and 6 bases from J, the gap between germline ends came to 12 bases. This CDR3 has 15 amino acids. The CDR3 here is CASSLGVLADEKLFF. The CDR3 DNA follows: TGCGCCAGCAGCTTGGGTGTCCTGGCAGATGAAAAACTGTTTTTT.

This clonotype occurred a few times. This chain uses TRBV20-1 with TRBJ1-1; D gene ambiguous. This CDR3 comprises 12 residues. CDR1 is DFQATT and CDR2 is SNEGSKA in the germline V gene (reference sequence). V lost 0 bases to trimming and J lost 5 bases, with 7 bases between them. CDR3 loop: CSARDIGTEAFF. CDR3 nucleotide sequence: TGCAGTGCTAGAGATATCGGGACTGAAGCTTTCTTT.

Concerning this clonotype: Possible read error: a much larger clone is one base away. The rearrangement uses TRBV20-1 and TRBJ2-7; the match to TRBD2 covers 12 bases. The CDR3 is 15 amino acids. The V and J ends lost 5 bases and 7 bases, in that order; junction bases with no gene match: 12. Looked up from germline, CDR1 is DFQATT and CDR2 is SNEGSKA (reference sequence). The CDR3 sequence is CSARLAGGPVYEQYF. The CDR3 coding sequence is TGCAGTGCTCGCCTAGCGGGAGGGCCGGTATATGAGCAGTACTTC.

Many counts were recorded for this clonotype. The J gene is TRBJ1-2, the V gene TRBV20-1; TRBD1 agrees at 11 bases. Per germline, CDR1 DFQATT and CDR2 SNEGSKA (reference sequence). The CDR3 loop spans 15 amino acids. The junction had 9 bases not matched to a gene; V was cut back by 6 bases and J by 3 bases. The CDR3, as DNA: TGCAGTGCCATCCAATGGACAGGGGGCGACTATGGCTACACCTTC. This gives the protein CSAIQWTGGDYGYTF.

This clonotype was observed once. The rearrangement joins TRBV5-4 to TRBJ1-1; no reliable D call. Germline CDR1 is SGHNT and CDR2 is YYREEE (reference sequence). Trimming shortened V by 9 bases and J by 3 bases, and 12 bases separated the two germline ends. CDR3 length: 12 amino acids. DNA of the CDR3: TGTGCCACAGGAGGGCAGGACACTGAAGCTTTCTTT. Translating gives CATGGQDTEAFF.

In its sample, this clonotype was seen a few times. The chain is built from TRBV7-9 and TRBJ1-2, with 7 bases identical to TRBD1. Germline CDR1 reads SEHNR; CDR2 reads FQNEAQ (reference sequence). This CDR3 comprises 16 residues. Trimming took 5 bases from V and 4 from J; bases not matched to a gene: 13. CDR3 region: CASSDDRVASSYGYTF. CDR3 bases: TGTGCCAGCAGCGATGACAGGGTCGCCTCTTCCTATGGCTACACCTTC.

There are a few counts of this clonotype. The rearrangement joins TRBV12-3 or TRBV12-4 to TRBJ2-7; no clear D gene. The CDR3 has 15 residues. The germline V and J ends were trimmed by 3 bases and 0 bases, with 12 bases remaining between them. The CDR3 protein is CASSFRPASSYEQYF. CDR3 DNA: TGTGCCAGCAGTTTTCGCCCGGCTAGCTCCTACGAGCAGTACTTC.

This clonotype has at least ten counts. V usage is TRBV25-1 and J usage is TRBJ2-1; 14 bases match TRBD2. Germline V gene lookup returns CDR1 MGHDK and CDR2 SYGVNS. CDR3 length: 18 residues. V shed 5 bases and J 7 bases; nucleotides not matched to a gene: 13. CDR3 sequence (DNA): TGTGCCAGCAGTCTGCAAACGGGACTAGCGGGAGTTAGGAATGAGCAGTTCTTC. Amino acids: CASSLQTGLAGVRNEQFF.

The chain employs TRBV15 and TRBJ1-1, with TRBD1 as a possible D gene (6 bases). Trimming took 0 bases from V and 1 from J, leaving 9 bases between them. Germline V gene data show CDR1 as LNHNV and CDR2 as YYDKDF (reference sequence). This CDR3 is built from 15 residues. This chain's CDR3 is CATSRDVGANTEAFF. The CDR3 region has the DNA TGTGCCACCAGCAGAGATGTGGGGGCGAACACTGAAGCTTTCTTT.

This clonotype showed up just a few times. V is TRBV6-2 or TRBV6-3 and J is TRBJ2-3; maybe TRBD2 (7 bases). This CDR3 has 17 amino acids. Per the germline V gene, CDR1 is MNHEY and CDR2 is SVGEGT. V dropped 2 bases and J dropped 3 bases, with 18 bases sitting between them. The CDR3 coding sequence is TGTGCCAGCAGTTACCATCCGGGGGGCCGATGGACAGATACGCAGTATTTT. Amino acid sequence: CASSYHPGGRWTDTQYF.

V usage is TRBV4-1 and J usage is TRBJ2-7; 8 bases match TRBD1. V lost 3 bases to trimming and J lost 7 bases; unmatched junction nucleotides: 11. Germline V gene data show CDR1 as MGHRA and CDR2 as YSYEKL. The CDR3 is 15 amino acids. The CDR3 region is CASSQPGQGSGEQYF. The CDR3 DNA reads as TGCGCCAGCAGCCAGCCTGGACAGGGATCTGGGGAGCAGTACTTC.

This clonotype was counted a few times. This chain joins TRBV20-1 and TRBJ2-1, with 13 bases fitting TRBD2. V was pared by 6 bases and J by 15 bases, with 11 bases of the junction left unmatched. The CDR3 length is 13 residues. Germline V gene data show CDR1 as DFQATT and CDR2 as SNEGSKA (reference sequence). CDR3 loop: CSAAGLAGSQGFF. Here the CDR3 DNA reads TGCAGTGCCGCGGGACTAGCGGGGTCACAGGGGTTCTTC.

The chain is built from TRBV20-1 and TRBJ1-2; D ambiguous. Per germline, CDR1 DFQATT and CDR2 SNEGSKA (reference sequence). V dropped 4 bases and J dropped 4 bases, with 10 bases sitting between them. This CDR3 has 12 amino acids. For the CDR3, the DNA is TGCAGTGCTACAAGTTCCAGCTATGGCTACACCTTC. Amino acid sequence: CSATSSSYGYTF.

The V gene is TRBV6-2 or TRBV6-3, the J gene TRBJ1-2, with D perhaps TRBD1 (6 bases). Germline-derived CDR1 and CDR2 are MNHEY and SVGEGT. V lost 5 bases and J lost 6, with 19 bases in between. The CDR3 has 15 amino acids. CDR3 residues: CASSTQQGRAHGYTF. For the CDR3, the DNA is TGTGCCAGCAGTACTCAACAGGGAAGGGCGCATGGCTACACCTTC.

This clonotype was observed at least ten times. The V gene is TRBV10-3, the J gene TRBJ2-7; 11 positions agree with TRBD2. Germline V gene data show CDR1 as ENHRY and CDR2 as SYGVKD. The V and J ends lost 5 bases and 7 bases, in that order; junction bases with no gene match: 7. The CDR3 consists of 14 residues. This CDR3 is CAISRDSGRGEQYF. CDR3 DNA sequence: TGTGCCATCAGTAGAGATAGCGGGAGGGGAGAGCAGTACTTC.

The chain carries TRBV6-1 and TRBJ2-1; 15 bases line up with TRBD2. With 7 bases clipped from V and 0 bases from J, the junction kept 4 bases outside the gene matches. CDR3 length: 17 amino acids. Germline V gene data show CDR1 as MNHNS and CDR2 as SASEGT. The CDR3 loop reads CASMGLAGGGSYNEQFF. Written as DNA, the CDR3 is TGTGCCAGCATGGGACTAGCGGGGGGCGGCTCCTACAATGAGCAGTTCTTC.

This clonotype has more than one count but fewer than ten. The chain uses TRBV20-1 and TRBJ2-1; D gene uncertain. Germline loops: CDR1 DFQATT, CDR2 SNEGSKA (reference sequence). CDR3 length equals 12 residues. The ends were cut back, 1 base at V and 5 bases at J, with 6 bases in the middle. The DNA for the CDR3 is TGCAGTGCTAGAGCCCCTAACAATGAGCAGTTCTTC. Translation gives CSARAPNNEQFF.

The V and J genes are TRBV18 and TRBJ1-3; tentative D call: TRBD1 (5 bases). The CDR3 sequence is 15 residues long. Germline lookup yields CDR1 KGHSH and CDR2 LQKENI. Trimming shortened V by 4 bases and J by 2 bases, and 12 bases separated the two germline ends. The CDR3 DNA reads TGTGCCAGCTCACTTTCCGGGACTACTGGAAACACCATATATTTT. This codes for CASSLSGTTGNTIYF. Combining the CDR3 with reference TRBV18 and TRBJ1-3 gives the whole variable domain NAGVMQNPRHLVRRRGQEARLRCSPMKGHSHVYWYRQLPEEGLKFMVYLQKENIIDESGMPKERFSAEFPKEGPSILRIQQVVRGDSAAYFCASSLSGTTGNTIYFGEGSWLTVV.

This clonotype came up many times. The rearrangement links TRBV12-3 or TRBV12-4 to TRBJ2-7; no clear D. The CDR3 is 12 residues long. The V gene lost 1 base and the J gene lost 9 bases, with 10 bases spanning the gap. DNA of the CDR3: TGTGCCAGCAGTTTAGGCCTTCGTGGGCAGTACTTC. This sequence encodes CASSLGLRGQYF.

V gene TRBV20-1 combines with J gene TRBJ2-1, with 9 bases that match TRBD2. The ends lost 3 bases at V and 0 bases at J; junction bases unmatched: 6. Germline CDR1 and CDR2: DFQATT and SNEGSKA (reference sequence). This CDR3 contains 16 residues. This chain's CDR3 is CSARGREGHSYNEQFF. CDR3 coding DNA: TGCAGTGCTAGGGGGCGGGAGGGCCACTCCTACAATGAGCAGTTCTTC.